The clone carrying this T cell receptor (beta chain) was seen once. Its antigen is unidentified. The table came from immunoSEQ multiplex PCR; TCRdb's copy has only in-frame clones and leaves some out. Here the sample spans 72,000 or so clones, about 85% being singletons. The data are from a study of OX40 agonist ivuxolimab in advanced cancers. About the study: It was ivuxolimab, an agonistic anti-OX40 (CD134) antibody, that patients were treated with. A diagnosis of hepatocellular carcinoma, melanoma, renal cell or head and neck cancer was present in dose-escalation patients. Every 2 weeks, patients received ivuxolimab intravenously, dosed at 0.01 to 10 mg/kg.

Overall study results and limits: With doses of 0.1-3.0 mg/kg, partial responders showed among the lowest clonal expansion.

Specimen: CD4+ or CD8+ T cells sorted from blood, collected in a trial of the OX40 agonist ivuxolimab. The TCR was taken from an adult with an advanced solid tumor such as melanoma, head and neck, liver or kidney cancer.

CDR3 residues: CASSRGAQASPLHF. In DNA form, the CDR3 reads TGTGCCAGCAGCCGGGGCGCCCAGGCGTCACCCCTCCACTTT. J is TRBJ1-6 and V is TRBV14, with D possibly matching TRBD1 (5 bases). Between the trimmed V and J ends, which lost 4 bases and 10 bases, there was a span of 14 bases. This CDR3 is built from 14 residues. Germline CDR1 reads SGHDN; CDR2 reads FVKESK.